These 32 T cell receptor beta chains were all obtained from the same sample, sequenced in a study of blood T cell repertoires in COVID-19 (TCRdb year 2020). Libraries came from the immunoSEQ multiplex PCR assay. TCRdb mirrors the immuneACCESS table, restricted to in-frame sequences. Some clones are absent from its copies; in checked studies, under half trace to an unresolved V gene, and the reason for the others is unknown. Within this sample are fewer than 200,000 clones, with approximately 80% of them counted one time only. Clones ranked in the top ten supply around 7.9% of the sample. Sequenced material: peripheral blood. These receptors all stem from a woman in her fifties or sixties with active or convalescent COVID-19.

V usage is TRBV28 and J usage is TRBJ2-7; D possibly corresponds to TRBD2 (6 bases). V was shortened by 3 bases and J by 3 bases, with 9 bases between the two germline ends. The CDR3 loop spans 13 amino acids. Germline-derived CDR1 and CDR2 are MDHEN and SYDVKM. The CDR3, as DNA: TGTGCCAGCAGTTTGACTAGTCTCTACGAGCAGTACTTC. Its protein product is CASSLTSLYEQYF.

The gene calls are TRBV7-9 and TRBJ1-1; D gene unclear. The CDR3 runs to 12 residues. The germline V and J ends were trimmed by 6 bases and 1 base, with 6 bases remaining between them. Germline V gene sequence: CDR1 SEHNR, CDR2 FQNEAQ (reference sequence). Here the CDR3 reads CASRGANTEAFF. In nucleotides, the CDR3 is TGTGCCAGCAGGGGAGCGAACACTGAAGCTTTCTTT.

This chain connects TRBV6-5 to TRBJ2-4, with a possible D match to TRBD2 (6 bases). The V gene lost 6 bases and the J gene lost 3 bases, with 12 bases spanning the gap. CDR1 and CDR2 (germline): MNHEY, SVGAGI. This CDR3 spans 14 amino acids. CDR3 in DNA: TGTGCCAGCAGCCTCAGGAGGGGCAAAAACATTCAGTACTTC. Protein: CASSLRRGKNIQYF.

V usage is TRBV5-1 and J usage is TRBJ1-2, with 9 bases fitting TRBD1. The CDR3 consists of 14 residues. The germline V gene encodes CDR1 SGHRS and CDR2 YFSETQ. The V and J ends lost 5 bases and 5 bases, in that order; junction bases with no gene match: 7. For the CDR3, the DNA is TGCGCCAGCAGTCGGGACAGGGACCCTTATGGCTACACCTTC. It codes for CASSRDRDPYGYTF.

The chain uses TRBV5-5 and TRBJ2-3, with D perhaps matching TRBD1 (6 bases). The length of the CDR3 is 14 residues. The germline gives CDR1 SGHKS, CDR2 YYEKEE (reference sequence). V was clipped by 3 bases and J by 1 base, with 9 bases between them. DNA of the CDR3: TGTGCCAGCAGCTCCGGACAGCGCACAGATACGCAGTATTTT. As protein: CASSSGQRTDTQYF.

The chain combines TRBV2 with TRBJ2-3; 11 bases align to TRBD2. Germline V gene lookup returns CDR1 SNHLY and CDR2 FYNNEI. Trimming cost V 5 bases and J 4 bases; bases outside gene matches: 11. This CDR3 contains 17 residues. The CDR3 sequence is CASSPLAGGPVPDTQYF. CDR3 DNA: TGTGCCAGCAGTCCTTTAGCGGGGGGGCCGGTTCCAGATACGCAGTATTTT.

The chain couples TRBV27 to TRBJ2-1; a possible D gene is TRBD2 (5 bases). V lost 7 bases and J lost 9, with 16 bases in between. Germline-derived CDR1 and CDR2 are MNHEY and SMNVEV (reference sequence). This CDR3 region has 13 residues. CDR3: CASTSHGEGEQFF. CDR3 DNA: TGTGCCAGCACCTCACATGGTGAGGGTGAGCAGTTCTTC.

This chain uses TRBV5-1 with TRBJ2-1; D may be TRBD1 (6 bases). Deletions cut 4 bases from V and 3 bases from J, with 11 bases between. The germline V gene has CDR1 SGHRS and CDR2 YFSETQ. The CDR3 length is 14 residues. The CDR3 is CASSIGDIYNEQFF. DNA for the CDR3: TGCGCCAGCAGCATAGGGGACATCTACAATGAGCAGTTCTTC.

This clone was seen a handful of times. The V and J genes are TRBV2 and TRBJ2-7, with TRBD1 identical over 8 bases. The CDR3 contains 15 residues. CDR1 and CDR2 (germline): SNHLY, FYNNEI. The V gene end was trimmed by 6 bases and the J gene end by 6 bases; junction bases not matched to a gene: 13. The CDR3 bases are TGTGCCAGCAGCCGAACTGACAGGGGATCTGGCGAGCAGTACTTC. Translated: CASSRTDRGSGEQYF.

V gene TRBV11-3 combines with J gene TRBJ1-1; D is undetermined. This CDR3 contains 16 residues. Deletions cut 2 bases from V and 4 bases from J, with 17 bases between. Germline V lookup: CDR1 SGHNT, CDR2 YENEEA. The CDR3 spells CASSLLYRGRGTEAFF. CDR3 in DNA: TGTGCCAGCAGCTTACTGTACCGAGGACGGGGCACTGAAGCTTTCTTT.

The chain is built from TRBV6-5 and TRBJ1-1; 9 bases fit TRBD1. The germline CDR1 and CDR2 sequences are MNHEY and SVGAGI. This CDR3 is built from 14 residues. V lost 7 bases and J lost 1; bases outside the gene matches: 4. The CDR3 loop is CASMAGQGNTEAFF. The CDR3 nucleotides read TGTGCCAGCATGGCGGGACAGGGGAACACTGAAGCTTTCTTT.

This chain uses TRBV5-8 with TRBJ2-3; 9 nucleotides line up with TRBD2. Germline values: CDR1 SGHTS, CDR2 YDEGEE. After removal of 4 bases from V and 7 bases from J, the junction contained 10 bases not matched to a gene. The CDR3 contains 15 residues. The CDR3, as DNA: TGTGCCAGCAGCCTTGCTACTAGCGGGCGATATACGCAGTATTTT. This encodes CASSLATSGRYTQYF.

This clone was picked up one time. The chain couples TRBV7-2 to TRBJ2-3, with unresolved D. The CDR3 has 15 residues. V dropped 2 bases and J dropped 0 bases, with 9 bases sitting between them. In germline, CDR1 is SGHTA, CDR2 FQGNSA. The CDR3 loop is CASSLYSSSTDTQYF. The CDR3 DNA sequence: TGTGCCAGCAGCTTATACTCCTCTAGCACAGATACGCAGTATTTT.

The rearrangement links TRBV15 to TRBJ2-5; TRBD2 might be the D (6 bases). CDR1 LNHNV and CDR2 YYDKDF come from the germline V gene (reference sequence). This CDR3 has 14 amino acids. Trimming cost V 7 bases and J 10 bases, with 22 bases left between them. The CDR3 loop is CATTLSPLQGGQYF. The CDR3 DNA follows: TGTGCCACCACCCTATCTCCCCTGCAGGGAGGCCAGTACTTC.

The chain uses TRBV11-2 and TRBJ2-1, with 7 bases lining up with TRBD1. CDR1 and CDR2 from the germline V gene are SGHAT and FQNNGV. CDR3 length: 14 amino acids. V was pared by 7 bases and J by 4 bases, with 7 bases of the junction left unmatched. CDR3 DNA: TGTGCCAGCAACGAGAGACAGGGATACAATGAGCAGTTCTTC. Amino acids: CASNERQGYNEQFF.

There are a few counts of this clone. The chain links TRBV10-2 to TRBJ1-2; TRBD1 matches 8 bases. Germline V lookup: CDR1 WSHSY, CDR2 SAAADI. The CDR3 covers 13 residues. Trimming cost V 3 bases and J 3 bases; bases outside gene matches: 0. The CDR3 reads CASSEQGDYGYTF. In DNA, the CDR3 is TGCGCCAGCAGTGAACAGGGGGACTATGGCTACACCTTC.

The chain employs TRBV19 and TRBJ2-7; 10 bases agree with TRBD1. The CDR3 sequence is 16 residues long. In germline, CDR1 is LNHDA, CDR2 SQIVND (reference sequence). V trimming: 5 bases; J trimming: 2 bases; junction bases outside the gene matches: 9. The DNA of the CDR3 is TGTGCCAGTAGTTTCTCCGGGACAGGGGATACCTACGAGCAGTACTTC. It is translated as CASSFSGTGDTYEQYF.

This clone was observed a handful of times. CDR3 region: CASSHAQNTGELFF. CDR3 in DNA: TGTGCCAGCAGCCACGCGCAGAACACCGGGGAGCTGTTTTTT. The chain joins TRBV5-4 to TRBJ2-2; D gene unclear. Trimming removed 4 bases at V and 1 base at J, with 8 bases between. Germline CDR1 SGHNT, CDR2 YYREEE (reference sequence). The CDR3 consists of 14 residues.

This clone was picked up a small number of times. V usage is TRBV7-8 and J usage is TRBJ1-5, with 7 bases identical to TRBD1. CDR1 is SGHVS and CDR2 is FQNEAQ in the germline V gene. The ends lost 1 base at V and 4 bases at J; junction bases unmatched: 1. This CDR3 region has 14 residues. CDR3 protein: CASSLGRGNQPQHF. The CDR3, as DNA: TGTGCCAGCAGCTTAGGCAGGGGGAATCAGCCCCAGCATTTT.

This clone has only one observation. The rearrangement links TRBV7-2 to TRBJ1-5; D might be TRBD1 (5 bases). Trimming cost V 5 bases and J 5 bases, with 16 bases left between them. This CDR3 is 15 amino acids long. Germline V CDR1 and CDR2: SGHTA, FQGNSA. CDR3 amino acids: CASSPGRGGDQPQHF. The CDR3 coding sequence is TGTGCCAGCAGCCCCGGGAGGGGAGGAGATCAGCCCCAGCATTTT. The complete variable domain, with remaining parts taken from reference TRBV7-2 and TRBJ1-5, reads GAGVSQSPSNKVTEKGKDVELRCDPISGHTALYWYRQSLGQGLEFLIYFQGNSAPDKSGLPSDRFSAERTGGSVSTLTIQRTQQEDSAVYLCASSPGRGGDQPQHFGDGTRLSIL.

The genes are TRBV29-1 and TRBJ2-5; tentative D call: TRBD2 (6 bases). This CDR3 contains 15 residues. CDR1 is SQVTM and CDR2 is ANQGSEA in the germline V gene. V dropped 5 bases and J dropped 0 bases, with 16 bases sitting between them. CDR3 nucleotides: TGCAGCGTTTCTCTGACGGGAGAGTACCAAGAGACCCAGTACTTC. Its translation is CSVSLTGEYQETQYF.

The V and J genes are TRBV7-9 and TRBJ1-1, with D possibly matching TRBD1 (6 bases). V shed 5 bases and J shed 1 base, with 11 bases lying between them. Germline values: CDR1 SEHNR, CDR2 FQNEAQ (reference sequence). The CDR3 length is 14 residues. CDR3 nucleotides: TGTGCCAGCAGCCTTACACAGGGGAACACTGAAGCTTTCTTT. Encoded protein: CASSLTQGNTEAFF.

The chain combines TRBV7-3 with TRBJ2-3; TRBD1 aligns across 7 bases. The CDR3 sequence is 15 residues long. CDR1 is SGHTA and CDR2 is FQGTGA in the germline V gene. V lost 2 bases and J lost 1; bases outside the gene matches: 3. The CDR3 is CASSLAQGGTDTQYF. The CDR3 bases are TGTGCCAGCAGCTTAGCTCAGGGGGGCACAGATACGCAGTATTTT.

CDR3 residues: CASSEAGTGGQPQHF. The CDR3 region has the DNA TGTGCCAGCAGTGAAGCGGGGACAGGGGGACAGCCCCAGCATTTT. This chain joins TRBV6-1 and TRBJ1-5; 11 bases fit TRBD1. The CDR3 loop spans 15 amino acids. Germline-derived CDR1 and CDR2 are MNHNS and SASEGT. V dropped 0 bases and J dropped 7; count of bases not matched to a gene: 2.

V gene TRBV2 combines with J gene TRBJ1-2, with 7 bases lining up with TRBD1. With V trimmed by 6 bases and J by 5 bases, 12 bases remained unmatched. Germline assignment: CDR1 SNHLY and CDR2 FYNNEI. The CDR3 is 15 amino acids. The DNA of the CDR3 is TGTGCCAGCAGCCGGACAGGAGATGGGTCGTATGGCTACACCTTC. It encodes CASSRTGDGSYGYTF.

The CDR3 DNA reads as TGCGCCAGCAGCTTGGCGGGACTAGCGTCGGAGACCCAGTACTTC. Its translation is CASSLAGLASETQYF. The V and J genes are TRBV5-1 and TRBJ2-5; 10 positions agree with TRBD2. This CDR3 contains 15 residues. Germline V gene lookup returns CDR1 SGHRS and CDR2 YFSETQ. V gave up 0 bases and J gave up 5 bases; unmatched junction bases: 4.

The chain joins TRBV28 to TRBJ1-1, with D perhaps TRBD1 (5 bases). The CDR3 runs 13 residues. V was cut by 2 bases and J by 5 bases, with 9 bases left in between. The germline CDR1 and CDR2 sequences are MDHEN and SYDVKM. CDR3 nucleotide sequence: TGTGCCAGCAGTTTACAGGGTCGTACTGAAGCTTTCTTT. Its protein is CASSLQGRTEAFF.

The chain employs TRBV11-3 and TRBJ2-1; 10 positions match TRBD2. There are 16 residues in the CDR3. Looked up from germline, CDR1 is SGHNT and CDR2 is YENEEA. The V gene end was trimmed by 6 bases and the J gene end by 6 bases; junction bases not matched to a gene: 11. CDR3 nucleotides: TGTGCCAGCAGTGGACGGAGAGCGGGAGGGTCCAATGAGCAGTTCTTC. It codes for CASSGRRAGGSNEQFF.

This clone was counted between two and nine times. V and J are TRBV29-1 and TRBJ1-3; 8 bases align to TRBD1. Germline CDR1 and CDR2: SQVTM and ANQGSEA. Trimming took 7 bases from V and 0 from J; bases not matched to a gene: 5. The CDR3 has 14 residues. CDR3 DNA sequence: TGCAGCGCACGCACAGGGGGCTCTGGAAACACCATATATTTT. Amino acid sequence: CSARTGGSGNTIYF.

The J gene is TRBJ2-5, the V gene TRBV28; 16 bases are shared with TRBD2. CDR1 and CDR2 from the germline V gene are MDHEN and SYDVKM. J was trimmed by 7 bases and V by 2 bases; bases with no gene match: 4. The CDR3 runs to 16 residues. The CDR3 sequence is CASSLGTSGREGTQYF. The CDR3 DNA is TGTGCCAGCAGTTTAGGGACTAGCGGGAGGGAGGGGACCCAGTACTTC.

J is TRBJ2-1 and V is TRBV14; TRBD2 is a possible D gene (6 bases). This CDR3 spans 15 amino acids. V lost 4 bases and J lost 4, with 14 bases in between. CDR1 is SGHDN and CDR2 is FVKESK in the germline V gene. The chain's CDR3 is CASSRLGAGYNEQFF. CDR3 in DNA: TGTGCCAGCAGCCGCCTAGGGGCGGGGTACAATGAGCAGTTCTTC.

A few counts support this clone. The V gene is TRBV29-1, the J gene TRBJ2-7; D possibly corresponds to TRBD2 (6 bases). The CDR3 is 13 residues long. Germline V gene sequence: CDR1 SQVTM, CDR2 ANQGSEA. The V and J ends lost 4 bases and 3 bases respectively, with 13 bases between them. In nucleotides, the CDR3 is TGCAGCGTTGGCGGGACTTACAACTACGAGCAGTACTTC. Amino acids: CSVGGTYNYEQYF.